The 8 T cell receptor beta chains below all came from one sample that was sequenced in a study of CD8+ T cells in alopecia areata. The authors extracted RNA and reverse transcribed it into cDNA as the sequencing template. Assay used: immunoSEQ multiplex PCR; TCRdb lists only in-frame clones, some missing. This sample has about 210,000 clones; around 66% occur once, and the top ten carry roughly 4.2%. Treatment specified: oral pan-JAK inhibitor, 5-10 mg twice daily. The sequencing here drew on CD4+ T cells sorted from blood, taken at week 4, from a patient treated with tofacitinib. The receptors stem from a human donor with alopecia areata.

The chain recombines TRBV4-1 with TRBJ2-1, with 7 bases lining up with TRBD2. Losses at the gene ends were 3 bases for V and 4 bases for J; bases not matched to a gene: 9. Germline V CDR1 and CDR2: MGHRA, YSYEKL. This CDR3 comprises 16 residues. The DNA for the CDR3 is TGCGCCAGCAGCCACTTGACGGGGGGTCCGTACAATGAGCAGTTCTTC. It encodes CASSHLTGGPYNEQFF.

On this clone: The sample holds other DNA sequences that translate to the same CDR3. This sequence joins TRBV30 and TRBJ1-1; D is unresolved. The germline gives CDR1 GTSNPN, CDR2 SVGIG (reference sequence). The CDR3 has 13 residues. Between the trimmed V and J ends, which lost 3 bases and 0 bases, there was a span of 8 bases. CDR3 nucleotides: TGTGCCTGGAGAAGAGGGTTGAACACTGAAGCTTTCTTT. Protein: CAWRRGLNTEAFF.

The rearrangement joins TRBV29-1 to TRBJ2-3, with D maybe TRBD2 (7 bases). V shed 1 base and J shed 9 bases, with 20 bases lying between them. The CDR3 totals 15 residues. In germline, CDR1 is SQVTM, CDR2 ANQGSEA. This chain's CDR3 is CSVEVLGEGGGTQYF. The CDR3 region has the DNA TGCAGCGTTGAAGTGTTGGGCGAGGGGGGAGGGACGCAGTATTTT.

This clone was observed a handful of times. The chain couples TRBV20-1 to TRBJ1-1; D is perhaps TRBD1 (5 bases). Germline CDR1 DFQATT, CDR2 SNEGSKA (reference sequence). V was trimmed by 5 bases and J by 8 bases, leaving 12 bases between them. The CDR3 sequence is 11 residues long. The CDR3 DNA is TGCAGTGCTGGGGACGGACGGGAAGCTTTCTTT. Protein sequence: CSAGDGREAFF.

The chain carries TRBV30 and TRBJ2-3; TRBD1 aligns across 7 bases. In germline, CDR1 is GTSNPN, CDR2 SVGIG (reference sequence). Trimming cost V 8 bases and J 4 bases; bases outside gene matches: 6. The CDR3 extends over 12 amino acids. The CDR3 DNA sequence: TGTGCCCAAAGGGACAGCTCAGATACGCAGTATTTT. Protein: CAQRDSSDTQYF.

Turning to this clone: Within the sample, other DNA sequences also encode this same CDR3. The chain carries TRBV9 and TRBJ2-3; 9 nucleotides agree with TRBD2. The V gene end was trimmed by 0 bases and the J gene end by 1 base; junction bases not matched to a gene: 3. CDR3 length: 16 amino acids. The germline V gene has CDR1 SGDLS and CDR2 YYNGEE. The CDR3 DNA reads TGTGCCAGCAGCGTAGGGGCGGGGGGGCGCACAGATACGCAGTATTTT. As protein: CASSVGAGGRTDTQYF.

This rearrangement joins TRBV2 to TRBJ2-4, with D perhaps matching TRBD2 (6 bases). Trimming cost V 8 bases and J 4 bases, with 18 bases left between them. The CDR3 runs 15 residues. Germline values: CDR1 SNHLY, CDR2 FYNNEI. DNA of the CDR3: TGTGCCAGCGAGAGGGACTCCCAAGGAAAAAACATTCAGTACTTC. Translating gives CASERDSQGKNIQYF.

V is TRBV7-9 and J is TRBJ2-3, with D perhaps TRBD1 (6 bases). This CDR3 has 13 residues. The V gene's germline CDR1 is SEHNR and CDR2 FQNEAQ (reference sequence). Trimming removed 2 bases at V and 6 bases at J, with 9 bases between. CDR3 sequence: CASSLTGPDTQYF. The CDR3 bases are TGTGCCAGCAGCTTAACAGGGCCCGATACGCAGTATTTT.